The rows below give T cell receptor beta chains drawn from one sample of a study of identical twins. MiXCR, applied by TCRdb to the 5' RACE reads, yields one record per CDR3 protein. The sample contains 200,000 to 300,000 distinct CDR3 sequences, approximately 6.8% of which appear only once. The sample also formed part of further work on yellow fever vaccine responses in identical twins.

The specimen sequenced was CD8+ T cells sorted from blood. The receptors were sampled from a woman aged 18-30 years in good health. CDR3s include the opening cysteine and the closing phenylalanine or tryptophan. D genes are given only for firm matches. Size is stated for part of the rows, as once, few or many counts, or as a class when the clone is expanded.

D | J | length | size | V | DNA | CDR3
NA | TRBJ2-1 | 14 | many | TRBV4-1 | TGCGCCAGCAGCCCCCTCGGACCGTACAATGAGCAGTTCTTC | CASSPLGPYNEQFF
NA | TRBJ2-5 | 17 | few | TRBV27 | TGTGCCAGCAGTTTATCGGTTAGCGGAAAGATCCTAGGGACCCAGTACTTC | CASSLSVSGKILGTQYF
NA | TRBJ1-3 | 13 | many | TRBV12-3/TRBV12-4 | TGTGCCAGCAGTTTCGCGGCTGGAAACACCATATATTTT | CASSFAAGNTIYF
NA | TRBJ1-2 | 12 | NA | TRBV5-6 | TGTGCCAGCAGCGTGGAGGTCTATGGCTACACCTTC | CASSVEVYGYTF
TRBD1 | TRBJ2-7 | 12 | many | TRBV7-6 | TGTGCCAGCAGCCTAACAGGGGACGAGCAGTACTTC | CASSLTGDEQYF
TRBD2 | TRBJ2-1 | 18 | many | TRBV20-1 | TGCACTAAAGTCCGTCCCGGGACTAGCGGGGGGACGGGAGATGAGCAGTTCTTC | CTKVRPGTSGGTGDEQFF
NA | TRBJ1-2 | 15 | NA | TRBV27 | TGTGCCAGCAGTCCCGGACATAGCCCTAACTATGGCTACACCTTC | CASSPGHSPNYGYTF
NA | TRBJ2-1 | 16 | NA | TRBV5-1 | TGCGCCAGCAGCCCGCCTGGGCAGGGCTCCTACAATGAGCAGTTCTTC | CASSPPGQGSYNEQFF
NA | TRBJ2-3 | 14 | NA | TRBV20-1 | TGCAGTGCTAGAGAAGGGCAGTCCACAGATACGCAGTATTTT | CSAREGQSTDTQYF
NA | TRBJ2-3 | 15 | many | TRBV29-1 | TGCAGCGCTCAAACGCCGGGATCGTACGTATATACGCAGTATTTT | CSAQTPGSYVYTQYF
NA | TRBJ1-3 | 18 | many | TRBV28 | TGTGCCAGCAGTTTCTGGGGGGAAAGAGGGGTCTCTGGAAACACCATATATTTT | CASSFWGERGVSGNTIYF
NA | TRBJ1-1 | 15 | few | TRBV10-1 | TGCGCCAGCAGTGAGTCAACGGGAGGGAACACTGAAGCTTTCTTT | CASSESTGGNTEAFF
TRBD2 | TRBJ2-1 | 16 | many | TRBV7-2 | TGTGCCAGCAGCAAGAATTTAGCGGGAGGAACAAATGAGCAGTTCTTC | CASSKNLAGGTNEQFF
NA | TRBJ2-5 | 13 | many | TRBV25-1 | TGTGCCAGCAGGGTACAGGAGCAAGAGACCCAGTACTTC | CASRVQEQETQYF
NA | TRBJ1-2 | 11 | many | TRBV12-3/TRBV12-4 | TGTGCCAGCAAAGGCGAACGTGGCTACACCTTC | CASKGERGYTF
TRBD2 | TRBJ2-2 | 17 | NA | TRBV6-1 | TGTGCCAGCAGTGATGGGGGACTAGCGGGAGGGACCGGGGAGCTGTTTTTT | CASSDGGLAGGTGELFF
TRBD2 | TRBJ2-5 | 17 | few | TRBV9 | TGTGCCAGCAGCGTAGAGCTTAGCGGGGGTCTTCAAGAGACCCAGTACTTC | CASSVELSGGLQETQYF
TRBD1 | TRBJ2-1 | 15 | few | TRBV7-9 | TGTGCCAGCAGGGGACAGGGTGTAATATTCAATGAGCAGTTCTTC | CASRGQGVIFNEQFF
TRBD2 | TRBJ2-1 | 20 | few | TRBV9 | TGTGCCAGCAGAGGGACTAGCGGTTCGAAACCCCTCAATCCCCGCAATGAGCAGTTCTTC | CASRGTSGSKPLNPRNEQFF
TRBD1 | TRBJ1-4 | 12 | many | TRBV28 | TGTGCCAGCAGTTTATATGGGGGACAGGAGTTTTTT | CASSLYGGQEFF
NA | TRBJ2-5 | 15 | NA | TRBV7-8 | TGTGCCAGCAGCTTAGACGGGGTGGGGGCGGAGACCCAGTACTTC | CASSLDGVGAETQYF
NA | TRBJ2-2 | 14 | many | TRBV20-1 | TGCAGTGCTAAGGTTGGAAGGGACTCCGGGGAGCTGTTTTTT | CSAKVGRDSGELFF
TRBD2 | TRBJ2-1 | 21 | NA | TRBV24-1 | TGTGCCACCAGTTATTCCGGACTAGCGAAAGAATACCCGAGCTCCTACAATGAGCAGTTCTTC | CATSYSGLAKEYPSSYNEQFF
NA | TRBJ2-1 | 12 | many | TRBV29-1 | TGCAGCGTTGAAGGTGACCCGGGTGAGCAGTTCTTC | CSVEGDPGEQFF
NA | TRBJ2-3 | 15 | many | TRBV28 | TGTGCCAGCAGTTTAACATCTGGGGGCCCAGATACGCAGTATTTT | CASSLTSGGPDTQYF
TRBD2 | TRBJ2-3 | 15 | many | TRBV10-1 | TGCGCCAGCAGTGAGGCTAGCGGGAATGGAGATACGCAGTATTTT | CASSEASGNGDTQYF
TRBD1 | TRBJ2-1 | 15 | NA | TRBV6-5 | TGTGCCAGCAGTTACTCCGGGACAGTTAACAATGAGCAGTTCTTC | CASSYSGTVNNEQFF
NA | TRBJ2-7 | 15 | NA | TRBV27 | TGTGCCAGCAGTTTATCGCACTCCAGCTCCTACGAGCAGTACTTC | CASSLSHSSSYEQYF
TRBD1 | TRBJ2-5 | 16 | few | TRBV7-6 | TGTGCCAGCAGCCCACCGACAGGGCTCAAAGGGGAGACCCAGTACTTC | CASSPPTGLKGETQYF
NA | TRBJ2-1 | 15 | many | TRBV7-7 | TGTGCCAGCAGCGCCCAAGAAAGCTCCTACAATGAGCAGTTCTTC | CASSAQESSYNEQFF
TRBD2 | TRBJ2-1 | 15 | NA | TRBV9 | TGTGCCAGCAGCGTATTTAATAGCGGGAGCAGGGAGCAGTTCTTC | CASSVFNSGSREQFF
NA | TRBJ2-1 | 15 | many | TRBV3-1 | TGTGCCAGCAGCCAAACAGGGCAATACTACAATGAGCAGTTCTTC | CASSQTGQYYNEQFF
NA | TRBJ2-3 | 14 | NA | TRBV12-3/TRBV12-4 | TGTGCCAGCAGTTCAGGGGGGTTCACAGATACGCAGTATTTT | CASSSGGFTDTQYF
TRBD1 | TRBJ2-5 | 16 | NA | TRBV27 | TGTGCCAGCAGTTTAACAGTGGACAGGGTATCGGAGACCCAGTACTTC | CASSLTVDRVSETQYF
TRBD2 | TRBJ2-3 | 19 | few | TRBV10-3 | TGTGCCATCAGTGAGGCGAGTATAGGAGCGGGGCTACGCACAGATACGCAGTATTTT | CAISEASIGAGLRTDTQYF
NA | TRBJ2-7 | 15 | many | TRBV4-2 | TGTGCCAGCAGCCAAAGGGGGGAGGACTCCTACGAGCAGTACTTC | CASSQRGEDSYEQYF
NA | TRBJ2-2 | 16 | few | TRBV15 | TGTGCCACCGGAAGCCCTTCGGACCTCGTCACCGGGGAGCTGTTTTTT | CATGSPSDLVTGELFF
NA | TRBJ2-2 | 15 | few | TRBV12-3/TRBV12-4 | TGTGCCAGCACAGGGACTTCACTTGTATTTGGGGAGCTGTTTTTT | CASTGTSLVFGELFF
NA | TRBJ2-5 | 15 | NA | TRBV29-1 | TGCAGAGATATATGCTCCAGGGGCGATCGGGAGACCCAGTACTTC | CRDICSRGDRETQYF
NA | TRBJ2-7 | 14 | many | TRBV15 | TGTGCCACCAGCAGAGATCTAAGTATACACGAGCAGTACTTC | CATSRDLSIHEQYF
NA | TRBJ1-5 | 14 | few | TRBV20-1 | TGCAGTGCCCCTACTCCCCCTTTTTATCAGCCCCAGCATTTT | CSAPTPPFYQPQHF
TRBD2 | TRBJ2-7 | 12 | few | TRBV20-1 | TGCAGTGCTGGACTAGCGTACTACGAGCAGTACTTC | CSAGLAYYEQYF
NA | TRBJ2-1 | 11 | many | TRBV29-1 | TGCAGCGTTGAAGTGAGTTATGAGCAGTTCTTC | CSVEVSYEQFF
NA | TRBJ1-1 | 15 | NA | TRBV11-2 | TGTGCCAGCAGCTTAAGGGAAACAGGGTGGAGGGAAGCTTTCTTT | CASSLRETGWREAFF
TRBD1 | TRBJ1-2 | 13 | many | TRBV7-6 | TGTGCCAGCAGTTTATCAGGGGGCGATGGCTACACCTTC | CASSLSGGDGYTF
NA | TRBJ1-2 | 11 | many | TRBV6-5 | TGTGCCAGCAGTTACCGAGGGGACTACACCTTC | CASSYRGDYTF
TRBD2 | TRBJ2-1 | 16 | many | TRBV6-5 | TGTGCCAGCAGTTCCACGACTAGCGGAGGCATCGATGAGCAGTTCTTC | CASSSTTSGGIDEQFF
NA | TRBJ2-1 | 11 | many | TRBV12-3/TRBV12-4 | TGTGCCAGCAGTTTAAGCGTTGAGCAGTTCTTC | CASSLSVEQFF
TRBD1 | TRBJ1-1 | 16 | many | TRBV5-6 | TGTGCCAGCAGCCTTAGCCGGACAGGGGGCTTGGGAGAAGCTTTCTTT | CASSLSRTGGLGEAFF
TRBD1 | TRBJ1-4 | 15 | few | TRBV20-1 | TGCAGTGCTAGTCGGCAGGGGGAAACTAATGAAAAACTGTTTTTT | CSASRQGETNEKLFF
NA | TRBJ2-1 | 14 | many | TRBV10-2 | TGCGCCAGCAGTGGGGGACTCCCCCCCGATGAGCAGTTCTTC | CASSGGLPPDEQFF
NA | TRBJ1-6 | 13 | few | TRBV4-1 | TGCGCCAGCAGCGAGACCTTAGGAAGCCCCCTCCACTTT | CASSETLGSPLHF
TRBD1 | TRBJ2-1 | 15 | many | TRBV6-2/TRBV6-3 | TGTGCCAGCGGATCAACAGGGGGGTCCTACAATGAGCAGTTCTTC | CASGSTGGSYNEQFF
TRBD2 | TRBJ2-4 | 18 | NA | TRBV11-1 | TGTGCCAGCAGCCCCGTGATTGGGCTAGCGGGAGCCAAAAACATTCAGTACTTC | CASSPVIGLAGAKNIQYF
TRBD2 | TRBJ2-5 | 14 | few | TRBV29-1 | TGCAGCGTGGAACTAGCGGGGTTACAAGAGACCCAGTACTTC | CSVELAGLQETQYF
TRBD1 | TRBJ2-1 | 14 | few | TRBV15 | TGTGCCACCAGCAGAGTCGGACAGGGGAATGAGCAGTTCTTC | CATSRVGQGNEQFF
NA | TRBJ2-1 | 14 | NA | TRBV13 | TGTGCCAGCAGCCTGCAAAACTCCTACAATGAGCAGTTCTTC | CASSLQNSYNEQFF
NA | TRBJ1-2 | 18 | few | TRBV5-6 | TGTGCCAGCAGCTCCATATCCGGGACACGACCCGGTGACTATGGCTACACCTTC | CASSSISGTRPGDYGYTF
TRBD1 | TRBJ1-1 | 15 | few | TRBV27 | TGTGCCAGCAGTTCAGGGGGCGCGGTTATCACTGAAGCTTTCTTT | CASSSGGAVITEAFF
NA | TRBJ2-1 | 17 | few | TRBV3-1 | TGTGCCAGCAGCCAAGATGCCGGGACGGGATTATACAATGAGCAGTTCTTC | CASSQDAGTGLYNEQFF